The source of this T cell receptor beta chain is a study of CD8+ T cells in alopecia areata. About the study: Treated patients took oral tofacitinib at 5 to 10 mg twice daily. General study points: TCR sharing across patients was less clear than in mice, possibly HLA-related. In scalp samples, resident alphabeta T cells of normal skin are also sequenced. Lesional scalp, notably in alopecia totalis/universalis, had clonality above that of normal scalp.

Only one count was recorded for this clone. As yet, its antigen is unknown. It was cDNA, reverse transcribed from extracted RNA, that served as the sequencing template. Only in-frame clones appear in the TCRdb table, and some are missing; sequencing was by immunoSEQ multiplex PCR. The sample has more than 150,000 clones, 45% to 60% seen once. From germline, CDR1 is SEHNR and CDR2 FQNEAQ (reference sequence). This CDR3 spans 14 amino acids. Unmatched junction bases numbered 5, after V lost 3 bases and J lost 3 bases. The material was CD8+ T cells sorted from blood, obtained at week 0. The TCR originated in a human donor with alopecia areata. The V gene is TRBV7-9, the J gene TRBJ2-7, with 7 bases fitting TRBD1. The CDR3 DNA reads as TGTGCCAGCAGCTTGACAGGGTATTTCTACGAGCAGTACTTC. This gives the protein CASSLTGYFYEQYF.